This T cell receptor beta chain was sequenced in a study of T cell responses to AZD1222 COVID-19 vaccine. Findings and caveats of the study: Close to half of spike-specific TCRs reportedly recognize unmutated variant regions. Recipients of AZD1222 seropositive at baseline numbered only 6 or 7. Clonal diversity may have been underestimated in mostly white British donors. Across spike, vaccine-associated CD4 TCRs were found, dominant at 160-218 and 743-854.

For this clone: As yet, its antigen is unknown.

Data came from immunoSEQ multiplex PCR; TCRdb stores just in-frame clones and leaves some out. The sample consists of under 150,000 clones, approximately 83% of them appearing once. V lost 4 bases, J lost 9 bases, and 10 bases lay in between. Germline CDR1 LGHDT, CDR2 YNNKEL (reference sequence). The CDR3 has 12 amino acids. The source material was peripheral blood, sampled on day 0 of AZD1222 vaccination. J is TRBJ1-5 and V is TRBV3-1 (or the pseudogene TRBV3-2); D remains ambiguous. This TCR was sampled from an adult in good health. The CDR3: CASSLLSGPQHF. The CDR3 DNA sequence: TGTGCCAGCAGCCTCCTTTCTGGGCCCCAGCATTTT.